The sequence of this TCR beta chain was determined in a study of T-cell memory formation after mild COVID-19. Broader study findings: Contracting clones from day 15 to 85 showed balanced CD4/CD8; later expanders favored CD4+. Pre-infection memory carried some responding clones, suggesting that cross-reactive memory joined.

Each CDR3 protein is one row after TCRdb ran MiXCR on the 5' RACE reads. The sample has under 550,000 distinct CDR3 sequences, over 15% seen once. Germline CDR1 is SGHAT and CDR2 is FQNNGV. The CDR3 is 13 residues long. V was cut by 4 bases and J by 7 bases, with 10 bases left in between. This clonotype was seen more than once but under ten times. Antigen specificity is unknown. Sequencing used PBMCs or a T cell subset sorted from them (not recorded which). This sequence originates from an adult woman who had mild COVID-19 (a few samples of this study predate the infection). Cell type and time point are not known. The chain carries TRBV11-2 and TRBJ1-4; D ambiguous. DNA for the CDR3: TGTGCCAGCAGCTCAAACAGTGTTGAAAAACTGTTTTTT. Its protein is CASSSNSVEKLFF.